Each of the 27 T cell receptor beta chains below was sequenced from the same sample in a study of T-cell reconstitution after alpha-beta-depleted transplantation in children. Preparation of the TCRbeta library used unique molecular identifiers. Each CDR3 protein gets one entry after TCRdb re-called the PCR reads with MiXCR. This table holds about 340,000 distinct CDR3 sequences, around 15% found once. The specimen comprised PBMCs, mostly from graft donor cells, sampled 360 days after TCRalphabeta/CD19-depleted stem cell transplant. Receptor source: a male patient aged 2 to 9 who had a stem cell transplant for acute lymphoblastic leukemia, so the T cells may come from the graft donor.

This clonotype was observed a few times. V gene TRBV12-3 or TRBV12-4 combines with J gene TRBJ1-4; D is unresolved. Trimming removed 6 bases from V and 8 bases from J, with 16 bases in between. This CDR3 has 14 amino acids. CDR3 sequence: CASSLQWVGEKLFF. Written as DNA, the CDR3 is TGTGCCAGCAGCTTGCAGTGGGTGGGAGAAAAACTGTTTTTT.

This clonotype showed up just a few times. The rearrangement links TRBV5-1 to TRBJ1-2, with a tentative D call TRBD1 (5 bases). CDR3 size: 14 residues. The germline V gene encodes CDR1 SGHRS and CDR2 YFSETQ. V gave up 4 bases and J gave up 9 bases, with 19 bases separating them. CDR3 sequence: CASSPGGQGFSYTF. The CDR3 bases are TGCGCCAGCAGCCCCGGTGGGCAGGGCTTCAGCTACACCTTC. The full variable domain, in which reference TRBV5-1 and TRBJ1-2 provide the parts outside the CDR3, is KAGVTQTPRYLIKTRGQQVTLSCSPISGHRSVSWYQQTPGQGLQFLFEYFSETQRNKGNFPGRFSGRQFSNSRSEMNVSTLELGDSALYLCASSPGGQGFSYTFGSGTRLTVV.

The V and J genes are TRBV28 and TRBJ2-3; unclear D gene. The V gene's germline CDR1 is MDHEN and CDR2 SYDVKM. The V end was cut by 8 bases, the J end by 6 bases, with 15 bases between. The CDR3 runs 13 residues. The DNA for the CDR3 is TGTGCCAGCTCCAAAAGACTGGGGGATACGCAGTATTTT. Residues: CASSKRLGDTQYF.

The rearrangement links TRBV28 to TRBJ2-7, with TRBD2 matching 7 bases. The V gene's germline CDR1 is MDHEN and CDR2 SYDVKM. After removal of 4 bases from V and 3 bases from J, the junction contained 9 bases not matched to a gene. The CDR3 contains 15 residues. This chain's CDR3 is CASSSRWGGLYEQYF. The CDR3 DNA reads TGTGCCAGCAGTTCCCGCTGGGGAGGGCTCTACGAGCAGTACTTC.

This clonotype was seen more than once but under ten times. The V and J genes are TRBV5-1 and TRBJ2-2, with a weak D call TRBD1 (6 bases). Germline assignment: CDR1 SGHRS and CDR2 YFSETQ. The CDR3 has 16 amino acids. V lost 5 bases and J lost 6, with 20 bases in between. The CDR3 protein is CASRRPGQTPAGELFF. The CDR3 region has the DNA TGCGCCAGCAGAAGGCCGGGACAAACTCCTGCCGGGGAGCTGTTTTTT.

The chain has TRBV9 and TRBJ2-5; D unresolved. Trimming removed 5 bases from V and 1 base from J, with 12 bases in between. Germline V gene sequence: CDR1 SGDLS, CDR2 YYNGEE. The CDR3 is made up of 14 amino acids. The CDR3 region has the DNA TGTGCCAGCAGTCCCTCCCCCAGCCAAGAGACCCAGTACTTC. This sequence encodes CASSPSPSQETQYF.

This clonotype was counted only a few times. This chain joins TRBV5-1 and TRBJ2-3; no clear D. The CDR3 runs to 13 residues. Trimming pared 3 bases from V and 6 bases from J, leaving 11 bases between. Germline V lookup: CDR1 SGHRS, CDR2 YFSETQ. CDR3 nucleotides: TGCGCCAGCAGCTCCCAAACCGAGGATACGCAGTATTTT. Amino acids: CASSSQTEDTQYF.

The CDR3 spells CASSLPRLAGNNEQFF. The CDR3 DNA reads as TGCGCCAGCAGCTTACCGAGACTAGCGGGAAACAATGAGCAGTTCTTC. The J gene is TRBJ2-1, the V gene TRBV5-1; 11 nucleotides align to TRBD2. V shed 2 bases and J 5 bases; nucleotides not matched to a gene: 6. CDR1 and CDR2 (germline): SGHRS, YFSETQ. CDR3 length equals 16 residues.

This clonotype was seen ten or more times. CDR3 loop: CASSAEGPGFNEQFF. The CDR3 bases are TGTGCCAGCAGTGCCGAGGGGCCCGGATTCAATGAGCAGTTCTTC. V usage is TRBV7-9 and J usage is TRBJ2-1; D may be TRBD1 or TRBD2 (5 bases each). Trimming left V 6 bases short and J 6 bases short, with 18 bases between. The CDR3 has 15 residues. Germline-derived CDR1 and CDR2 are SEHNR and FQNEAQ (reference sequence).

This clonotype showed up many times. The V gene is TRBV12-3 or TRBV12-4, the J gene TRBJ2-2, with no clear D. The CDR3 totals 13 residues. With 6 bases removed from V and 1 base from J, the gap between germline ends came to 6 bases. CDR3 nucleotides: TGTGCCAGCAGCCTCAGGAACACCGGGGAGCTGTTTTTT. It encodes CASSLRNTGELFF.

The DNA for the CDR3 is TGTGCCATCACCGATTCGACTAGCGGGAGACCTTACAATGAGCAGTTCTTC. This codes for CAITDSTSGRPYNEQFF. The chain has TRBV10-3 and TRBJ2-1; TRBD2 matches at 12 bases. CDR1 is ENHRY, CDR2 SYGVKD, per germline. Trimming at V came to 7 bases and at J to 4 bases, leaving 11 bases not matched to a gene. This CDR3 has 17 amino acids.

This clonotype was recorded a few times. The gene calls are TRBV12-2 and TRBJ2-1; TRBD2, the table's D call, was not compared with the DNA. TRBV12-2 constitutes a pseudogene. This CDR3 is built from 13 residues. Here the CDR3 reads CASRLVRVAGQFF. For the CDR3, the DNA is TGTGCAAGTCGCTTGGTAAGAGTAGCGGGGCAGTTCTTC.

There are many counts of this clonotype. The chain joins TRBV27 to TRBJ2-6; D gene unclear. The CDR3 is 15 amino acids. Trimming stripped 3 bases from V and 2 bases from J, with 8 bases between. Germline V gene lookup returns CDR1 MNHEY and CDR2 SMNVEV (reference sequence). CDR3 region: CASSFEWTGANVLTF. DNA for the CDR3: TGTGCCAGCAGTTTTGAGTGGACTGGGGCCAACGTCCTGACTTTC.

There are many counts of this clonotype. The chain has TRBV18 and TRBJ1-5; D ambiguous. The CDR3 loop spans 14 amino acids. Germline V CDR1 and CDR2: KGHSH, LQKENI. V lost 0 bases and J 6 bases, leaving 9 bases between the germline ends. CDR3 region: CASSPPNTAQPQHF. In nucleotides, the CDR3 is TGTGCCAGCTCACCACCTAATACAGCTCAGCCCCAGCATTTT.

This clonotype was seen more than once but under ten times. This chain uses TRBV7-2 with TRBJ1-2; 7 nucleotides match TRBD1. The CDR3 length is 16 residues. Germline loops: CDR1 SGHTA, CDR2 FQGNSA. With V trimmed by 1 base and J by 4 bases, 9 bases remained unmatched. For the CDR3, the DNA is TGTGCCAGCAGCTTAGTTGGGACAGCCCGGTCCTATGGCTACACCTTC. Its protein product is CASSLVGTARSYGYTF.

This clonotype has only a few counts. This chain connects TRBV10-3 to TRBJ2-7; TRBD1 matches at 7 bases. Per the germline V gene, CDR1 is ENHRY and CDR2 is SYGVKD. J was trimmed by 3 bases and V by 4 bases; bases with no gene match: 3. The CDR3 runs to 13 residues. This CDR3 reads CAISGTGVYEQYF. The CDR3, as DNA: TGTGCCATCAGTGGTACAGGGGTCTACGAGCAGTACTTC.

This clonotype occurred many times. This CDR3 is CASSLTTTGQETQYF. The DNA of the CDR3 is TGTGCCAGCAGTTTGACGACCACAGGACAAGAGACCCAGTACTTC. The chain couples TRBV12-3 or TRBV12-4 to TRBJ2-5, with D perhaps TRBD1 (5 bases). This CDR3 has 15 residues. V was clipped by 3 bases and J by 2 bases, with 13 bases between them.

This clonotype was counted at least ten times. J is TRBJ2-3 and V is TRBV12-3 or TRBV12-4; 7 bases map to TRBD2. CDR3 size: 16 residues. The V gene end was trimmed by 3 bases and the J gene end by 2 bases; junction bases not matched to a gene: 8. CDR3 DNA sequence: TGTGCCAGCAGTTTTTGGCCTAGCGGAACCACAGATACGCAGTATTTT. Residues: CASSFWPSGTTDTQYF.

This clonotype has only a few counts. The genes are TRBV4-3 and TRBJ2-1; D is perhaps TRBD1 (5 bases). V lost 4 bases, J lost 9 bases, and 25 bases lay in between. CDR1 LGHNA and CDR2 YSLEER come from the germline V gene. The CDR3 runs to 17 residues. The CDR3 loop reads CASSPLHAVSDSVEQFF. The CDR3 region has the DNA TGCGCCAGCAGCCCCCTCCATGCGGTGTCCGACAGTGTTGAGCAGTTCTTC.

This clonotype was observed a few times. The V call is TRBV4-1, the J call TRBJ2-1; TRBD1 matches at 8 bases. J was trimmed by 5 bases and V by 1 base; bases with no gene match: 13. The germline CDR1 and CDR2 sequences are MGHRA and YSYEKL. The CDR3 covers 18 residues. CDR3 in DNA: TGCGCCAGCAGCCAAGCGCCAGCTTTTGGGGACAGGAACAATGAGCAGTTCTTC. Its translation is CASSQAPAFGDRNNEQFF.

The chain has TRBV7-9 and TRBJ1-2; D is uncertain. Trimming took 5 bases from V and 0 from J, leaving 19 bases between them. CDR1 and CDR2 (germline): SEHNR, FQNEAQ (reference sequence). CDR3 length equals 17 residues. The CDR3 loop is CASSQGQVFTSNYGYTF. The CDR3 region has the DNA TGTGCCAGCAGCCAAGGCCAGGTTTTTACCTCTAACTATGGCTACACCTTC.

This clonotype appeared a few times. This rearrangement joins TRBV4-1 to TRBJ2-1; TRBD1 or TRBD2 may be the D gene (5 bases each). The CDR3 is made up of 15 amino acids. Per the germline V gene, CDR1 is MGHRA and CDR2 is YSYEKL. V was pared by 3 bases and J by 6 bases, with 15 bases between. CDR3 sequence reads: CASSQGVERPNEQFF. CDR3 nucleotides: TGCGCCAGCAGCCAGGGGGTGGAGCGCCCCAATGAGCAGTTCTTC.

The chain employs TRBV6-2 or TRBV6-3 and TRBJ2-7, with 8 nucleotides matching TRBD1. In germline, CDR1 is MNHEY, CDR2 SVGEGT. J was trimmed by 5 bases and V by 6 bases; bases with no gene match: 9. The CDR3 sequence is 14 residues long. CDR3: CASRSRGLIHEQYF. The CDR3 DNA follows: TGTGCCAGCAGAAGCAGGGGGCTAATCCACGAGCAGTACTTC.

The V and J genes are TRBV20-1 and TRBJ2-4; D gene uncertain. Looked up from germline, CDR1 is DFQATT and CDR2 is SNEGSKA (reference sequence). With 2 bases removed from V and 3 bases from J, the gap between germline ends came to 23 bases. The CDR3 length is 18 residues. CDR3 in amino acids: CSARSVLDVNWGKNIQYF. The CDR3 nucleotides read TGCAGTGCTAGATCTGTACTCGACGTGAATTGGGGCAAAAACATTCAGTACTTC.

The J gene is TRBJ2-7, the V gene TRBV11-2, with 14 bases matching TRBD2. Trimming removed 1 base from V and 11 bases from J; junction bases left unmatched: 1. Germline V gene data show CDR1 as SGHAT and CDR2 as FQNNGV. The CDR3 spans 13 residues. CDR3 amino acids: CASSLATSGREYF. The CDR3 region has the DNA TGTGCCAGCAGCTTAGCGACTAGCGGGAGGGAGTACTTC.

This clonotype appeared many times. CDR3 bases: TGCGCCAGCAGCTTCGACAGGGAGTTTGTCGAGCAGTACTTC. It codes for CASSFDREFVEQYF. The chain uses TRBV5-1 and TRBJ2-7; 7 positions match TRBD1. This CDR3 region has 14 residues. Trimming at V came to 2 bases and at J to 6 bases, leaving 8 bases not matched to a gene. The germline V gene encodes CDR1 SGHRS and CDR2 YFSETQ.

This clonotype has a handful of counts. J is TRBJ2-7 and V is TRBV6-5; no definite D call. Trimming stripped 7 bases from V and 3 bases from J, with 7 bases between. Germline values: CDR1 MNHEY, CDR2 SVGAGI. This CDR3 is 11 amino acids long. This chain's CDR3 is CASKSGYEQYF. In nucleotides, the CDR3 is TGTGCCAGCAAATCCGGCTACGAGCAGTACTTC.